This entry lists 14 T cell receptor beta chains sequenced from one sample in a study of early T cells in non-severe SARS-CoV-2 infection. A single record per CDR3 protein comes from TCRdb applying MiXCR to the 5' RACE reads. Of tens of thousands of distinct CDR3 sequences listed, more than 9% are singletons. Sequencing was performed on whole blood, taken at baseline. The receptors derive from an adult who was a healthcare worker with PCR-confirmed SARS-CoV-2 infection or an uninfected control (not recorded which).

This rearrangement joins TRBV6-1 to TRBJ1-6, with D possibly matching TRBD1 (5 bases). V lost 11 bases, J lost 11 bases, and 19 bases lay in between. CDR1 is MNHNS, CDR2 SASEGT, per germline. This CDR3 is built from 13 residues. The DNA for the CDR3 is TGTGCCGCCAGACGGGGGTCTTCGACACCCCTCCACTTT. Translated, it gives CAARRGSSTPLHF.

This rearrangement joins TRBV15 to TRBJ2-5; maybe TRBD2 (5 bases). Trimming shortened V by 0 bases and J by 7 bases, and 21 bases separated the two germline ends. The CDR3 spans 17 residues. Germline assignment: CDR1 LNHNV and CDR2 YYDKDF (reference sequence). The DNA of the CDR3 is TGTGCCACCAGCAGAGATAGGCAGGACCCTGGGGAGAGGACCCAGTACTTC. As protein: CATSRDRQDPGERTQYF.

CDR3 DNA sequence: TGTGCCAGCAGTTACTCGACCCACGGGGGACTAGCACTGTACTTC. Its protein is CASSYSTHGGLALYF. This chain links TRBV6-2 or TRBV6-3 with TRBJ2-5, with 9 bases fitting TRBD2. The CDR3 consists of 15 residues. V was pared by 0 bases and J by 13 bases, with 12 bases of the junction left unmatched. The germline V gene has CDR1 MNHEY and CDR2 SVGEGT.

There are a few counts of this clonotype. V is TRBV6-6 and J is TRBJ2-1, with 9 bases that match TRBD2. The V segment lost 7 bases and the J segment 3 bases; nucleotides outside the gene matches: 10. The length of the CDR3 is 16 residues. Germline V CDR1 and CDR2: MNHNY, SVGAGI (reference sequence). The CDR3 DNA reads TGTGCCAGCAAGACTAGCGGCGGTCTCGACTACAATGAGCAGTTCTTC. Translating gives CASKTSGGLDYNEQFF.

This chain connects TRBV28 to TRBJ2-7; weak D call: TRBD1 (7 bases). This CDR3 has 15 residues. Germline lookup yields CDR1 MDHEN and CDR2 SYDVKM. Trimming stripped 3 bases from V and 5 bases from J, with 17 bases between. The CDR3 is CASSFTRQGGNEQYF. As DNA, the CDR3 is TGTGCCAGCAGTTTTACCCGACAGGGCGGGAACGAGCAGTACTTC.

The V and J genes are TRBV27 and TRBJ2-5; D uncertain. The CDR3 extends over 16 amino acids. Germline CDR1 reads MNHEY; CDR2 reads SMNVEV (reference sequence). Trimming cost V 1 base and J 5 bases, with 17 bases left between them. As DNA, the CDR3 is TGTGCCAGCAGTTTATACCCGGAGTTTGCATTGGAGACCCAGTACTTC. Protein product: CASSLYPEFALETQYF.

V is TRBV28 and J is TRBJ2-5; TRBD2 aligns across 10 bases. CDR1 and CDR2 (germline): MDHEN, SYDVKM. After removal of 3 bases from V and 4 bases from J, the junction contained 17 bases not matched to a gene. There are 19 residues in the CDR3. CDR3 in amino acids: CASSFGTGRLAGERETQYF. DNA of the CDR3: TGTGCCAGCAGTTTCGGAACAGGAAGACTAGCGGGCGAGAGAGAGACCCAGTACTTC.

This clonotype turned up a few times. V usage is TRBV10-3 and J usage is TRBJ2-1; the match to TRBD2 covers 9 bases. Germline V gives CDR1 ENHRY, CDR2 SYGVKD. After removal of 5 bases from V and 8 bases from J, the junction contained 10 bases not matched to a gene. The CDR3 loop spans 15 amino acids. The CDR3 spells CAISLGGSGSYEQFF. The CDR3 coding sequence is TGTGCCATCAGTCTGGGGGGTAGCGGGAGTTATGAGCAGTTCTTC.

This clonotype has only a few counts. This sequence joins TRBV12-3 or TRBV12-4 and TRBJ2-3, with 8 bases matching TRBD1. There are 15 residues in the CDR3. The junction had 3 bases not matched to a gene; V was cut back by 2 bases and J by 2 bases. CDR3 sequence: CASSLRDRSTDTQYF. The DNA of the CDR3 is TGTGCCAGCAGTTTACGGGACAGGTCCACAGATACGCAGTATTTT.

This clonotype was seen repeatedly, ten times or more. CDR3 residues: CASSSGQTGELFF. CDR3 bases: TGTGCCAGCAGCTCCGGACAGACCGGGGAGCTGTTTTTT. The chain has TRBV7-3 and TRBJ2-2, with D perhaps TRBD1 (6 bases). The V end lost 4 bases, the J end lost 5 bases, and 8 bases lay between the germline ends. The length of the CDR3 is 13 residues. CDR1 SGHTA and CDR2 FQGTGA come from the germline V gene.

This clonotype was seen repeatedly, ten times or more. The CDR3 loop is CASSINRGPYEQYF. CDR3 nucleotide sequence: TGTGCCAGCAGTATAAACAGGGGGCCCTACGAGCAGTACTTC. The chain uses TRBV28 and TRBJ2-7, with 9 nucleotides matching TRBD1. The CDR3 totals 14 residues. Trimming at V came to 5 bases and at J to 2 bases, leaving 4 bases not matched to a gene. Looked up from germline, CDR1 is MDHEN and CDR2 is SYDVKM.

The rearrangement joins TRBV15 to TRBJ1-2, with D hard to call. Germline lookup yields CDR1 LNHNV and CDR2 YYDKDF (reference sequence). V was pared by 1 base and J by 0 bases, with 0 bases between. The CDR3 consists of 12 residues. The CDR3 sequence: CATSRANYGYTF. The CDR3 nucleotides are TGTGCCACCAGCAGAGCTAACTATGGCTACACCTTC.

This clonotype has just a few counts. The J gene is TRBJ2-7, the V gene TRBV29-1; a weak D match, TRBD1 (5 bases). Germline CDR1 and CDR2: SQVTM and ANQGSEA. This CDR3 contains 13 residues. The V and J ends lost 6 bases and 3 bases respectively, with 15 bases between them. As DNA, the CDR3 is TGCAGCGTATGGCAGGGCTTAATCTACGAGCAGTACTTC. Protein: CSVWQGLIYEQYF.

This clonotype showed up just a few times. This chain links TRBV7-6 with TRBJ2-3, with D perhaps TRBD1 (7 bases). Per the germline V gene, CDR1 is SGHVS and CDR2 is FNYEAQ. The CDR3 runs to 17 residues. V was pared by 5 bases and J by 6 bases, with 24 bases between. CDR3 residues: CASSPYGLAETGDTQYF. DNA for the CDR3: TGTGCCAGCAGCCCCTATGGATTAGCGGAGACAGGGGATACGCAGTATTTT.